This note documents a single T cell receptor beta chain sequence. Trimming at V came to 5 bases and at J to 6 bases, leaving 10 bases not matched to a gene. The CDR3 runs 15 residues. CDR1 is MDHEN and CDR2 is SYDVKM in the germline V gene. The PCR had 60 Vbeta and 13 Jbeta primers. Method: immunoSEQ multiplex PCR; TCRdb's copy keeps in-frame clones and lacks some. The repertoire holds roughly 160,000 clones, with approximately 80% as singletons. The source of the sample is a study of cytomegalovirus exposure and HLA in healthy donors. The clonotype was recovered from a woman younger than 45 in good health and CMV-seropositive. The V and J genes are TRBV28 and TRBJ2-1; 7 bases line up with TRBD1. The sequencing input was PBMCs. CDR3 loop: CASSLPGQQINEQFF. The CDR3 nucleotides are TGTGCCAGCAGTCTCCCGGGACAGCAGATCAATGAGCAGTTCTTC.